These T cell receptor beta chains were read from a single sample in a study of blood T cell repertoires in COVID-19. TCRdb's table, derived via immunoSEQ multiplex PCR, lists solely in-frame clones and lacks some. Of around 32,000 clones in the sample, 65% to 90% are singletons; the top ten hold about 5.9%. Sequencing was done on a sample of peripheral blood. The receptor source for this set is a woman older than 75 with active or convalescent COVID-19. The CDR3 runs from the conserved cysteine through the conserved F or W. Each record gives: V gene, J gene, CDR3 protein.

>TRBV6-6|TRBJ1-2
CASNPSGDYGYTF
>TRBV9|TRBJ2-5
CASSLRGMRETQYF
>TRBV7-7|TRBJ2-5
CASSKGTSGRSTETQYF
>TRBV19|TRBJ1-5
CASSIVGRGSNQPQHF
>TRBV23-1|TRBJ1-2
CASRLPSGTGEGYTF
>TRBV30|TRBJ1-2
CAWGRDRALNYGYTF
>TRBV6-6|TRBJ1-2
CASRDSGSYGYTF
>TRBV6-5|TRBJ2-7
CASIGTPTYEQYF
>TRBV19|TRBJ2-1
CASSTLAGALNEQFF
>TRBV11-3|TRBJ1-5
CASSQGANQPQHF
>TRBV7-2|TRBJ2-3
CASSSRNPTDTQYF
>TRBV29-1|TRBJ2-5
CSAPLGTGGETQYF
>TRBV6-2/TRBV6-3|TRBJ2-2
CASSYGGQGAGELFF
>TRBV5-1|TRBJ2-7
CASSYFGQGSYEQYF
>TRBV28|TRBJ1-5
CASTDYSNQPQHF
>TRBV10-3|TRBJ1-1
CAIVGGKDTEAFF
>TRBV18|TRBJ2-4
CASSPSSIAKNIQYF
>TRBV11-3|TRBJ2-3
CASSLTDTQYF
>TRBV9|TRBJ1-3
CASSVGLSGNTIYF
>TRBV5-5|TRBJ2-7
CASSFRRRVAEPYEQYF
>TRBV28|TRBJ2-2
CASRRSTGLNTGELFF
>TRBV2|TRBJ1-5
CASAPGGGIQPQHF
>TRBV4-1|TRBJ2-3
CASSRQTTDTQYF
>TRBV7-9|TRBJ1-6
CASSLGDRNNSPLHF
>TRBV2|TRBJ2-3
CASSLRGTSTDTQYF
>TRBV5-4|TRBJ2-2
CASSPQAGGAPGELFF
>TRBV5-4|TRBJ2-7
CASSLDRGVFGEQYF
>TRBV5-1|TRBJ2-1
CASRPSSGSYNEQFF
>TRBV5-1|TRBJ2-1
CASSPRDSFTGNEQFF
>TRBV28|TRBJ2-3
CASSLVERRPDTQYF
>TRBV4-2|TRBJ1-1
CASSQNRVEAFF
>TRBV28|TRBJ1-2
CASSSLQARHGYTF
>TRBV11-3|TRBJ2-3
CASKTVGQSTDTQYF
>TRBV29-1|TRBJ1-2
CSVGRDRDGYTF
>TRBV18|TRBJ1-5
CASSPNRNQPQHF
>TRBV28|TRBJ1-4
CASSPPGGRGFFREKLFF
>TRBV4-1|TRBJ2-3
CASSQVFGFGDTQYF
>TRBV29-1|TRBJ2-6
CSGSTGAGANVLTF
>TRBV5-1|TRBJ1-2
CASSAGQGNYGYTF
>TRBV2|TRBJ2-7
CASSERTSGRYEQYF
>TRBV23-1|TRBJ2-2
CASSDDRGPTGELFF
>TRBV30|TRBJ2-5
CAWSVWQGMGTQYF
>TRBV5-1|TRBJ1-2
CASSLQQGAYGYTF
>TRBV5-5|TRBJ2-7
CASSFLQGTYEQYF
>TRBV12-3/TRBV12-4|TRBJ2-1
CASILDRGSEQFF
>TRBV4-1|TRBJ2-1
CASSQDSQAYNEQFF
>TRBV9|TRBJ1-2
CASSVDPGGNGYTF
>TRBV18|TRBJ2-5
CASSPPRWGGRKQETQYF